A selection of T cell receptor beta chains follows, all from one sample in a study of T cell responses to AZD1222 COVID-19 vaccine. Libraries were prepared by immunoSEQ multiplex PCR; TCRdb keeps only in-frame clonotypes and omits some of them. The sample includes about 96,000 clones, about 90% of them seen just once. The sequencing here drew on peripheral blood, taken on day 0 of AZD1222 vaccination. All receptors come from an adult in good health. Each CDR3 is given without its conserved first and last residue.

J gene	V gene	CDR3 protein
TRBJ2-1	TRBV5-1	ASSLATGEGLDEQF
TRBJ1-1	TRBV27	ASSFNHLTEAF
TRBJ2-7	TRBV28	ASSSDREQY
TRBJ1-5	TRBV7-2	ASSLAPGESNQPQH
TRBJ2-1	TRBV18	ASPPPGAVDEQF
TRBJ2-3	TRBV7-2	ASSLIQTPTKEY
TRBJ2-2	TRBV7-8	ASSLRPSGDTGELF
TRBJ2-6	TRBV6-2/TRBV6-3	ASSKTVSGANVLT
TRBJ1-1	TRBV4-2	ASSQESPGTAEAF
TRBJ2-3	TRBV19	ASSMSGLGGRNTDTQY
TRBJ2-7	TRBV5-6	ASSRAYEQY
TRBJ2-7	TRBV7-3	ASMLTGDTYEQY
TRBJ1-2	TRBV4-1	ASSQDQGGGPDGYT
TRBJ2-1	TRBV29-1	SVEDRDRAYNEQF
TRBJ2-6	TRBV7-8	ASSLDIGAGANVLT
TRBJ1-2	TRBV28	ASGGSYGYT
TRBJ2-1	TRBV24-1	ATKVSGSHNEQF
TRBJ2-7	TRBV7-2	ASSRDFYEQY